This T cell receptor beta chain is from a study of blood T cell repertoires in COVID-19 (dated by TCRdb to about 2020). For context, the study as a whole: Samples from collaborators originated in the United States, Italy and Spain and spanned both the acute and convalescent phases of COVID-19. The prospective study material was composed of cDNA or gDNA derived from T cells, B-cell-depleted T cells, or PBMCs. The dataset comprised deeply sampled blood TCRbeta repertoires from subjects exposed to, actively infected with, or recovered from COVID-19. The repertoires were released in a freely available public database meant as a resource for research on the immune response to SARS-CoV-2. Samples were obtained from the ongoing ImmuneRACE study (first 160 participants) and from approximately 1,200 subjects provided by 6 global collaborators. Nearly every sample came with metadata listing a de-identified subject ID, COVID-19 status, age in years and sex. Where available, HLA class I and class II types were obtained from metadata supplied by the sample provider rather than from assay-based typing. What the work shows at the level of the full study, not this receptor alone: Clinical and demographic metadata were provided uncurated, with the amount varying by source and participant.

With respect to this clone: Its antigen specificity is not known. The record has no base qualities; no much larger clone is one base away.

The collaborating institutions used their own protocols to collect whole blood in K2EDTA tubes. For TCRbeta analysis, collaborators shipped samples as frozen whole blood, isolated PBMCs, or DNA extracted from either of those sample types. V is cut back by 5 bases and J by 7 bases, with 6 bases in the junction unmatched. CDR1 and CDR2, looked up from the germline V gene, are SGHTA and FQGNSA. The CDR3, from cysteine to phenylalanine, totals 13 residues. Only the CDR3 DNA is retained, 39 bases long and in frame from the first base. TCRbeta CDR3 regions were amplified from genomic DNA using the immunoSEQ Assay, a bias-controlled multiplex PCR. The authors' pipeline ran thus. The number of nucleated cells in each sample was estimated by amplification of reference gene primers within the assay. To quantify the absolute abundance of each unique TCRbeta CDR3 rearrangement, sequence reads were collapsed and filtered. For each sample, productive Simpson clonality was calculated as the square root of Simpson's diversity index across productive rearrangements. TCRdb stores this immuneACCESS table with in-frame sequences only. Part of the clones is absent; in the studies checked, under half of the shortfall reflects unresolved V genes, and no reason is known for the rest. V and J calls and clone size are given by that table; D and trimming were obtained from the DNA. The sample table shows 130,000 to 150,000 clones, and approximately 83% are seen once. More than 2.5% of the sample lies in the top ten.

Sequenced: peripheral blood. Rearrangement joined TRBV7-2 to TRBJ2-7; 9 nucleotides in the junction match TRBD1. The TCR was taken from a woman older than 75 with acute or convalescent COVID-19. The CDR3 here reads CASSPGQGREQYF. The DNA sequence is TGTGCCAGCAGCCCGGGACAGGGTCGGGAGCAGTACTTC.